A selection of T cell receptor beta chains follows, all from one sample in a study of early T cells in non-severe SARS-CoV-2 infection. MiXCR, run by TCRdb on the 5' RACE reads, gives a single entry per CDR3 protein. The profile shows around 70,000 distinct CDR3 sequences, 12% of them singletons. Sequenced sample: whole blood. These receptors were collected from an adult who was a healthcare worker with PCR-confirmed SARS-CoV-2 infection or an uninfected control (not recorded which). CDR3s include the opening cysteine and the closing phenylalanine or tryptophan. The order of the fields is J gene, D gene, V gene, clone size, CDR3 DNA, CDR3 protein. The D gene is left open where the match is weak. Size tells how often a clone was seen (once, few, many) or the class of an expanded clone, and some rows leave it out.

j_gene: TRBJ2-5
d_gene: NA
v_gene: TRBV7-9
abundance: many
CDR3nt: TGTGCCAGCAGCTATAAGGGGGGAGGAGAAGAGACCCAGTACTTC
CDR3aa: CASSYKGGGEETQYF

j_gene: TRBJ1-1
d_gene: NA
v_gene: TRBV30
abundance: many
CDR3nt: TGTGCCTGGAGGGACGGGTTCAATACTGAAGCTTTCTTT
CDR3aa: CAWRDGFNTEAFF

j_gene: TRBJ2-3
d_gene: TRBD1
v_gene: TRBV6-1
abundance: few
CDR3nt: TGTGCCAGCAGCGCCGTAGGGACAGTCCCAGATACGCAGTATTTT
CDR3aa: CASSAVGTVPDTQYF

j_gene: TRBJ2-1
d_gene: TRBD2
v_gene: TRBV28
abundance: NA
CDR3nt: TGTGCCAGCGGGAGTTTGGCTAGCGGGGACAATGAGCAGTTCTTC
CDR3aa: CASGSLASGDNEQFF

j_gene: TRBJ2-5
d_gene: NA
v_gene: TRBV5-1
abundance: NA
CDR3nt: TGCGCCAGCAGCGAGGGACTGGCCGTAGAGACCCAGTACTTC
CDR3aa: CASSEGLAVETQYF

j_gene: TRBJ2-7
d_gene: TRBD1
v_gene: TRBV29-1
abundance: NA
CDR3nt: TGCAGCGTAGGACAGGGGGCGTCGTCCGAGCAGTACTTC
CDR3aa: CSVGQGASSEQYF

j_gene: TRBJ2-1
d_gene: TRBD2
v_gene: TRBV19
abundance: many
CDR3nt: TGTGCCAGTAGTACTTTAGCGGGAACTACCTACAATGAGCAGTTCTTC
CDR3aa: CASSTLAGTTYNEQFF

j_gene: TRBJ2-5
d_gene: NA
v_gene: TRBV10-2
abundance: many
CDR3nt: TGCGCCAGCCTGGGGGCAGGGGAAGAGACCCAGTACTTC
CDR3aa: CASLGAGEETQYF

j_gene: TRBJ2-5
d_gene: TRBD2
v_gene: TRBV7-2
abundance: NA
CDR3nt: TGTGCCAGCAGCTTCGGTCCGGCGGGAGGGAAGAAAACCCAGTACTTC
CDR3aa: CASSFGPAGGKKTQYF

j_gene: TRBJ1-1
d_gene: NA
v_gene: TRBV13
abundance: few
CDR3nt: TGTGCCAGCAGCTCCGGGACAAAGAATGAAGCTTTCTTT
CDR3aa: CASSSGTKNEAFF

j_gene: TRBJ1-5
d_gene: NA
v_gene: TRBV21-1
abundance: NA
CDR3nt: TGTGCCAGCAGCAGACAGGGGGGCCCGAGCAATCAGCCCCAGCATTTT
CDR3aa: CASSRQGGPSNQPQHF

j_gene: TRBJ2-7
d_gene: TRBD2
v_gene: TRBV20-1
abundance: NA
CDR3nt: TGCAGTGCTGCCGGGACTAGCGGTAGACATTACGAGCAGTACTTC
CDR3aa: CSAAGTSGRHYEQYF

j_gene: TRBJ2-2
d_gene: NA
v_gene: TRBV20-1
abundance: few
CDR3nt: TGCAGTGCTCTATTCGGGGAGGCCGGGGAGCTGTTTTTT
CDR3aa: CSALFGEAGELFF

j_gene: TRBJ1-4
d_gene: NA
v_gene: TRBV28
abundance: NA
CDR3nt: TGTGCCAGCAGTCTATCGGGACACCTTAATGAAAAACTGTTTTTT
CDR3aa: CASSLSGHLNEKLFF

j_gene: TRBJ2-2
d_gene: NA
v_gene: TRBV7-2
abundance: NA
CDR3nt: TGTGCCAGCCCCCTCCCATGGAACACCGGGGAGCTGTTTTTT
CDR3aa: CASPLPWNTGELFF

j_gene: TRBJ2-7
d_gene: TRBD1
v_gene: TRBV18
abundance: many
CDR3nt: TGTGCCAGCTCACCTGACAGGGCCTACGAGCAGTACTTC
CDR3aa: CASSPDRAYEQYF

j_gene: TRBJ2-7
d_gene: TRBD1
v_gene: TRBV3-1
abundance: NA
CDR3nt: TGTGCCGCCGGGACAGGGGGCTACGAGCAGTACTTC
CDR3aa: CAAGTGGYEQYF

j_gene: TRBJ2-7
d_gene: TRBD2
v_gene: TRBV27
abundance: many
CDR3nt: TGTGCCAGCAGGCTACTAGCGGGAGGTTCCGAGCAGTACTTC
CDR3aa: CASRLLAGGSEQYF

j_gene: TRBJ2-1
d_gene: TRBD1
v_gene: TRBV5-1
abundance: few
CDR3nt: TGCGCCAGCAGCAATACCGGGACAGGAGGATACAATGAGCAGTTCTTC
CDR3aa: CASSNTGTGGYNEQFF

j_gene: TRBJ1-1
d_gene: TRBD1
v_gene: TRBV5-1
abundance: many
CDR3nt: TGCGCCAGCAGCTATGATCCAGGGGGCGTGCGCACTGAAGCTTTCTTT
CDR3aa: CASSYDPGGVRTEAFF

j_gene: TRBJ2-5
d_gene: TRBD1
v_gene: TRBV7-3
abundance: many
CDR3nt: TGTGCCAGCAGCCCGACAGGGGGTATGGAGACCCAGTACTTC
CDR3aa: CASSPTGGMETQYF

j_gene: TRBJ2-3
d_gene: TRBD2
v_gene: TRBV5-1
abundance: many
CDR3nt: TGCGCCAGCAGCTTTCTAGCGGGCCCCACAGATACGCAGTATTTT
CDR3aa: CASSFLAGPTDTQYF

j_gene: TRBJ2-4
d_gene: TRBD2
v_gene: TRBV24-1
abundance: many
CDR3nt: TGTGCCACCAGTGATTCCGGGACTAGCGGTTCCAAAAACATTCAGTACTTC
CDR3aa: CATSDSGTSGSKNIQYF

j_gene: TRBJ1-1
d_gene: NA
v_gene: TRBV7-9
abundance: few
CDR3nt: TGTGCCAGCAGATTAAGCGGCACTGAAGCTTTCTTT
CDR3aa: CASRLSGTEAFF

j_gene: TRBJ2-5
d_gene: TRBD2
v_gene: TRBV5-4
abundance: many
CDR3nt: TGTGCCAGCAGCTTAGTTAGCGGGGCCCGCCAAGAGACCCAGTACTTC
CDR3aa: CASSLVSGARQETQYF

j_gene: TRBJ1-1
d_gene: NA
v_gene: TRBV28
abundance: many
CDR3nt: TGTGCCAGCAATCCTCTAGACAACAGGGTGAACACTGAAGCTTTCTTT
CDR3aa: CASNPLDNRVNTEAFF

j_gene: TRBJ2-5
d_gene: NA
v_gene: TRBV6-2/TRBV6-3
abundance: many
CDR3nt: TGTGCCAGCAGTTACTCGATCACGCTGGGGAGGCAAGAGACCCAGTACTTC
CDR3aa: CASSYSITLGRQETQYF

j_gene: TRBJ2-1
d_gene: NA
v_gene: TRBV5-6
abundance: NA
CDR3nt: TGTGCCAGCAGCTTGTTAGGTCTGACATACAATGAGCAGTTCTTC
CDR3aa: CASSLLGLTYNEQFF

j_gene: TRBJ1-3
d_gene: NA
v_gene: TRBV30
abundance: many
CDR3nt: TGTGCCTGGAGTGGGACTTACAACACCATATATTTT
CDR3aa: CAWSGTYNTIYF

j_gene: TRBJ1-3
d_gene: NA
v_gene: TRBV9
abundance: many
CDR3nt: TGTGCCAGCAGCCCCCCCGGCTCTGGAAACACCATATATTTT
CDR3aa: CASSPPGSGNTIYF

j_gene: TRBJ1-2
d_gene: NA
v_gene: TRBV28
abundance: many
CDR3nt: TGTGCCAGCAGCAGACAGAATTATGGCTACACCTTC
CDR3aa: CASSRQNYGYTF

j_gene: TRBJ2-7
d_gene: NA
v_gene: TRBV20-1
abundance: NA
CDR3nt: TGCAGTGCTAGGAGGTCCGAGCAGTACTTC
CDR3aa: CSARRSEQYF

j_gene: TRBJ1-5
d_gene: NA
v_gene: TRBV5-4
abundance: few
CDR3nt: TGTGCCAGCAGCTTGGGTAGGGAAAATCAGCCCCAGCATTTT
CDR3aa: CASSLGRENQPQHF

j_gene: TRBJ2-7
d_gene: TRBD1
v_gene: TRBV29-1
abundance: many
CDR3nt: TGCAGCGTGGCTCGCCGGGGGACAGGGACGGACGAGCAGTACTTC
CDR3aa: CSVARRGTGTDEQYF

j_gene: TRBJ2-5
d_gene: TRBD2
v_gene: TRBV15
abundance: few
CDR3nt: TGTGCCACCAGCAGAACGTATAGCGGGAGCGGCCCAGAGACCCAGTACTTC
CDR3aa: CATSRTYSGSGPETQYF